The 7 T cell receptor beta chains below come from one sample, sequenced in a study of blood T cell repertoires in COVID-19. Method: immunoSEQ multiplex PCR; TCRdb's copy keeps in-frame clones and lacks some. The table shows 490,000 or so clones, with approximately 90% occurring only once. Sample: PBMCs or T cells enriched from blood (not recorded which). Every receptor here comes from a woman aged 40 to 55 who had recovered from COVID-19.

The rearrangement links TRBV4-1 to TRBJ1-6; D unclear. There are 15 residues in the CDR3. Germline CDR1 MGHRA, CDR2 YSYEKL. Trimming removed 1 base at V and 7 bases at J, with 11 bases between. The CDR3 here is CASSQVTSGNSPLHF. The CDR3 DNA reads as TGCGCCAGCAGCCAAGTTACCAGTGGCAATTCACCCCTCCACTTT.

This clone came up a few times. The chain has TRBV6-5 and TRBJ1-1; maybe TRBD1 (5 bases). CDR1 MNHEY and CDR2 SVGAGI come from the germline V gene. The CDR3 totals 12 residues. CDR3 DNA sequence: TGTGGTTCTACTCAGGGGAACACTGAAGCTTTCTTT. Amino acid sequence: CGSTQGNTEAFF.

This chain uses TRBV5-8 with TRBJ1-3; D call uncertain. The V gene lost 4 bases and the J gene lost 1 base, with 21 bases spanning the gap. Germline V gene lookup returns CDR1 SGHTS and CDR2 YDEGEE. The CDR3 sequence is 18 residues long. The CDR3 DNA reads TGTGCCAGCAGCCTGGCGGGGTCCGCTGACGGGTCTGGAAACACCATATATTTT. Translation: CASSLAGSADGSGNTIYF.

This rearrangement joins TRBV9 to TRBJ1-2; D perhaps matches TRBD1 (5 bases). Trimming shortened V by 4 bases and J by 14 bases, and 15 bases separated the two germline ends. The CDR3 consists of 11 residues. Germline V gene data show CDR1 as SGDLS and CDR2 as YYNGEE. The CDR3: CASSTRRGTTF. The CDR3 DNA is TGTGCCAGCAGCACCCGACGGGGGACTACCTTC.

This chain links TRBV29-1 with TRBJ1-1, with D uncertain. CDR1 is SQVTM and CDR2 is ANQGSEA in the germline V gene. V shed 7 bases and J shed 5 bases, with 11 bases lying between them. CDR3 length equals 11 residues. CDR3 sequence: CSASPVTEAFF. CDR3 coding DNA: TGCAGCGCCTCGCCGGTGACTGAAGCTTTCTTT.

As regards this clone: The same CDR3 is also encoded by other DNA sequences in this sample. CDR3 protein: CSVGTGTEAFF. The CDR3 nucleotides read TGCAGCGTTGGAACAGGAACTGAAGCTTTCTTT. The chain is built from TRBV29-1 and TRBJ1-1, with D possibly matching TRBD1 (5 bases). Germline loops: CDR1 SQVTM, CDR2 ANQGSEA. The CDR3 is 11 amino acids. Trimming stripped 4 bases from V and 5 bases from J, with 8 bases between.

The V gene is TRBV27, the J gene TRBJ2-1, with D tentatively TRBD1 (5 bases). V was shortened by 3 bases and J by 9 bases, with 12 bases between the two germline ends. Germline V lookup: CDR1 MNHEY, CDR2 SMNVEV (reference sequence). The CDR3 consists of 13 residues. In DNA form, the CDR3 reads TGTGCCAGCAGTTTCACCAGGGCCGGTGAGCAGTTCTTC. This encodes CASSFTRAGEQFF.